The clone carrying this T cell receptor beta chain was counted only a few times. What it recognizes is unknown. An expansion of CD8+CD57+ cells by flow cytometry had been shown in patients chosen for sequencing. Diagnosis of severe acquired aplastic anemia applied to all patients. Patients had received no therapy at the time of blood sampling. This sample is part of a study of CD8+CD57+ T cells in acquired aplastic anemia. Study-wide context: Sorted CD4+ and CD8+ cells yielded 3.2 ug of DNA on average. Study-wide results and caveats: A set of 25 to 35 CD8+ CDR3 sequences was shared between patients and controls, and these sequences appeared highly expressed in patients.

Template material for TCR beta VDJ and CDR3 profiling consisted of genomic DNA. TCRdb reanalysed the reads using MiXCR and keeps one entry per CDR3 protein. The sample has around 200,000 distinct CDR3 sequences, around 49% seen once. The length of the CDR3 is 16 residues. CDR1 is SGDLS and CDR2 is YYNGEE in the germline V gene. V lost 4 bases and J lost 0; bases outside the gene matches: 4. The clonotype originates from a human donor with aplastic anemia. This chain connects TRBV9 to TRBJ2-1; 10 bases are shared with TRBD2. Sequencing was performed on sorted CD4+, CD8+, or CD8+CD57+ T cells (not recorded which) from PBMCs. The CDR3 nucleotides are TGTGCCAGCAGCTCAGCGGGGGGGAGCTCCTACAATGAGCAGTTCTTC. Its translation: CASSSAGGSSYNEQFF.